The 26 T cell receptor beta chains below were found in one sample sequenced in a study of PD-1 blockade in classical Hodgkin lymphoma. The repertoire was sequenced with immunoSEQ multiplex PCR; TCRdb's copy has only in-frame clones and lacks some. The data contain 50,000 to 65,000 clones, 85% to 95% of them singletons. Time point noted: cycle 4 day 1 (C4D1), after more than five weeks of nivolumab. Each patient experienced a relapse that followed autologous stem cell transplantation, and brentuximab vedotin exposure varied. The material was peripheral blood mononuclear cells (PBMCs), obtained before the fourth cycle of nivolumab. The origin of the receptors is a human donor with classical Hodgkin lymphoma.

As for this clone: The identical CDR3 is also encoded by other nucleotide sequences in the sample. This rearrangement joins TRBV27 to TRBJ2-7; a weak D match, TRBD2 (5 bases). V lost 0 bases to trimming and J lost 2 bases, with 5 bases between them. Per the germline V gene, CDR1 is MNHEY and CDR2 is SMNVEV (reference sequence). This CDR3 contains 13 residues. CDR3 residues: CASSLSGAYEQYF. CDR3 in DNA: TGTGCCAGCAGTTTATCCGGGGCCTACGAGCAGTACTTC.

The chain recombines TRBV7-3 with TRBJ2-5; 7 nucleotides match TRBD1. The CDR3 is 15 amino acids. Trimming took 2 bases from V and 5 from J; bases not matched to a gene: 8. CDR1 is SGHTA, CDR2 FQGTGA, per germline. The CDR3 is CASSLGIGGPETQYF. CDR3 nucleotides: TGTGCCAGCAGCTTAGGTATAGGGGGCCCGGAGACCCAGTACTTC.

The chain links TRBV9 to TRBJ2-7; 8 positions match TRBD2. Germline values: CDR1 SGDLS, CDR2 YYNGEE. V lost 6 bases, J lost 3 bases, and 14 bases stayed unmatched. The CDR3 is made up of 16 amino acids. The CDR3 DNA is TGTGCCAGCATAGGAATACAAGGGACTAGTGTCTACGAGCAGTACTTC. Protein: CASIGIQGTSVYEQYF.

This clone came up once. This chain's CDR3 is CASSMTPIIGNYGYTF. Here the CDR3 DNA reads TGTGCCAGCAGTATGACTCCGATCATCGGTAACTATGGCTACACCTTC. V usage is TRBV27 and J usage is TRBJ1-2; no clear D. The CDR3 spans 16 residues. CDR1 MNHEY and CDR2 SMNVEV come from the germline V gene (reference sequence). V gave up 5 bases and J gave up 1 base, with 17 bases separating them.

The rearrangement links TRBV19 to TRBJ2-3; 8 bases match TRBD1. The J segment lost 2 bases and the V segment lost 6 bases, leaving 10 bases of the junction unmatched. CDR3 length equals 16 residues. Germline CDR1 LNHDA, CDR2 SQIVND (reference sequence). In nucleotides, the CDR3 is TGTGCCAGTAGGGACAGGGACAATATTTTCACAGATACGCAGTATTTT. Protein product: CASRDRDNIFTDTQYF. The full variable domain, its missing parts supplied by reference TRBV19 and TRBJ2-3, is DGGITQSPKYLFRKEGQNVTLSCEQNLNHDAMYWYRQDPGQGLRLIYYSQIVNDFQKGDIAEGYSVSREKKESFPLTVTSAQKNPTAFYLCASRDRDNIFTDTQYFGPGTRLTVL.

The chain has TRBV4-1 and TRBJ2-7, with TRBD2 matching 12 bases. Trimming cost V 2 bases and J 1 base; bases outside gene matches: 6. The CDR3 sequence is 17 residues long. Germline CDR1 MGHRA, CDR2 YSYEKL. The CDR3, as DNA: TGCGCCAGCAGCCAAACTCAGACTAGCGGGGGATCCTACGAGCAGTACTTC. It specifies CASSQTQTSGGSYEQYF.

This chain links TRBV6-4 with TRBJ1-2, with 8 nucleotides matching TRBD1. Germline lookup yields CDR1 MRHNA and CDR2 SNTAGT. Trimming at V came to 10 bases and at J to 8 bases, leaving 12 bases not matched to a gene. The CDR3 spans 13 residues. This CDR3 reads CANSGQGASGYTF. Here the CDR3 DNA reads TGTGCCAACAGCGGACAGGGCGCTTCGGGCTACACCTTC.

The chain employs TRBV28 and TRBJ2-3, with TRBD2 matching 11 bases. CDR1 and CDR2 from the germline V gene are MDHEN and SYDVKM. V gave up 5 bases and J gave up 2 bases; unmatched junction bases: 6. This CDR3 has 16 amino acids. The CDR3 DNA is TGTGCCAGCAGTCCCCAGACTAGCGGGACCACAGATACGCAGTATTTT. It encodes CASSPQTSGTTDTQYF.

CDR3 sequence: CASSIRRLQLAGRADTQYF. CDR3 bases: TGTGCCAGTAGTATTCGGCGCCTGCAACTAGCGGGGAGGGCAGATACGCAGTATTTT. The rearrangement uses TRBV19 and TRBJ2-3, with 10 nucleotides matching TRBD2. CDR3 length equals 19 residues. V trimming: 3 bases; J trimming: 4 bases; junction bases outside the gene matches: 16. CDR1 LNHDA and CDR2 SQIVND come from the germline V gene (reference sequence).

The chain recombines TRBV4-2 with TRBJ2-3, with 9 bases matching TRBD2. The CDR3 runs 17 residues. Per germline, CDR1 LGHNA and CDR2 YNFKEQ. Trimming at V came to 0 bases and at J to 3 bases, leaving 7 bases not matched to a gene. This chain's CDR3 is CASSQEPGLAFTDTQYF. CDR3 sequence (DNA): TGTGCCAGCAGCCAAGAACCGGGACTAGCCTTTACAGATACGCAGTATTTT.

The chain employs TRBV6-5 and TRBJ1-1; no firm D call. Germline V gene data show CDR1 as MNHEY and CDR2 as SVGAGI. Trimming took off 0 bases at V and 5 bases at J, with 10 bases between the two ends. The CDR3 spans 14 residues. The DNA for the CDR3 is TGTGCCAGCAGTTACTCGGGCGAACTGACTGAAGCTTTCTTT. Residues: CASSYSGELTEAFF.

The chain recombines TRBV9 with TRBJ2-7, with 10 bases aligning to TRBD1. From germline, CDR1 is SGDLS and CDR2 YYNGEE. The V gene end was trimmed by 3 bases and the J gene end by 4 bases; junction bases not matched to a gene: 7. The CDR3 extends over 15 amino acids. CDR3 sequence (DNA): TGTGCCAGCAGCGCCGGGGTGGGACAGGGGTACGAGCAGTACTTC. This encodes CASSAGVGQGYEQYF.

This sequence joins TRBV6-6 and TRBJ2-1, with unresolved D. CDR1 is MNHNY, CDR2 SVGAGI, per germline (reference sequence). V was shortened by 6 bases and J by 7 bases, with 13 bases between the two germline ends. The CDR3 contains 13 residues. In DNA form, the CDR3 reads TGTGCCAGCAGCCGCATTTCGCCTAATGAGCAGTTCTTC. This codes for CASSRISPNEQFF.

CDR3 loop: CASSSWTDYNEQFF. CDR3 in DNA: TGTGCCAGCAGTTCCTGGACAGACTACAATGAGCAGTTCTTC. The rearrangement links TRBV7-9 to TRBJ2-1; tentatively, D is TRBD1 (6 bases). The CDR3 is 14 residues long. CDR1 and CDR2 from the germline V gene are SEHNR and FQNEAQ (reference sequence). The V gene lost 6 bases and the J gene lost 3 bases, with 12 bases spanning the gap.

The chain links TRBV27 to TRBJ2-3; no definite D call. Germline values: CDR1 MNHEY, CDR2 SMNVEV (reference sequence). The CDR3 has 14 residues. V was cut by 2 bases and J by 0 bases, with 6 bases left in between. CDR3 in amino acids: CASSLERSTDTQYF. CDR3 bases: TGTGCCAGCAGTTTAGAGCGCAGCACAGATACGCAGTATTTT.

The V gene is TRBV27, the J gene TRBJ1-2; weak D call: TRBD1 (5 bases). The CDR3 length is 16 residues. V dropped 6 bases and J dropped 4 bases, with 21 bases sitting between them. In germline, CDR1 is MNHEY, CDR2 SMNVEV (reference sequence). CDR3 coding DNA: TGTGCCAGCAGCTTAGGGCCCAGCCGGGACGGCTATGGCTACACCTTC. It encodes CASSLGPSRDGYGYTF.

The CDR3 DNA follows: TGTGCCAGCAGGTGGGGCGGCGAGCAGTACTTC. It yields the protein CASRWGGEQYF. The chain has TRBV27 and TRBJ2-7, with D possibly matching TRBD1 (5 bases). V lost 6 bases and J lost 6, with 9 bases in between. CDR3 length: 11 residues. The germline gives CDR1 MNHEY, CDR2 SMNVEV (reference sequence).

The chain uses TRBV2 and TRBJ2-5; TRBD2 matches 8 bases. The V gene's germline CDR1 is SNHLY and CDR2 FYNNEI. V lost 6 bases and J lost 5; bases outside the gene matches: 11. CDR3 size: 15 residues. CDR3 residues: CASRPLAGGGETQYF. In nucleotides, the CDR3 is TGTGCCAGCAGACCCTTGGCGGGGGGAGGGGAGACCCAGTACTTC. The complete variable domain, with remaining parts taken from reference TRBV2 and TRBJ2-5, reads EPEVTQTPSHQVTQMGQEVILRCVPISNHLYFYWYRQILGQKVEFLVSFYNNEISEKSEIFDDQFSVERPDGSNFTLKIRSTKLEDSAMYFCASRPLAGGGETQYFGPGTRLLVL.

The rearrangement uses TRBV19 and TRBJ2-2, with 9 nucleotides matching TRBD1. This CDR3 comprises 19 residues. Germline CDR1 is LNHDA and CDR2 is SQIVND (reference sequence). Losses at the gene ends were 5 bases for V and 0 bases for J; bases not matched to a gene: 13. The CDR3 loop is CASSVGTGTWGANTGELFF. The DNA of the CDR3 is TGTGCCAGTAGTGTAGGGACAGGGACATGGGGCGCGAACACCGGGGAGCTGTTTTTT.

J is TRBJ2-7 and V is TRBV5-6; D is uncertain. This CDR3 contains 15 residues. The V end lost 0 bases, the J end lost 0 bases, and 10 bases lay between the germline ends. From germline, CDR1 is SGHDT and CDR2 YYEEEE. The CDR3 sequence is CASSLAGPSSYEQYF. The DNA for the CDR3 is TGTGCCAGCAGCTTGGCGGGCCCGTCCTCCTACGAGCAGTACTTC.

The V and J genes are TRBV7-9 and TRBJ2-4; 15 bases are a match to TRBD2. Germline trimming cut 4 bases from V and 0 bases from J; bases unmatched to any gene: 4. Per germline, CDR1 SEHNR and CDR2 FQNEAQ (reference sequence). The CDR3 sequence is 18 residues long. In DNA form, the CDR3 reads TGTGCCAGCAGCTCGGGACTAGCGGGAGGTCCAGCCAAAAACATTCAGTACTTC. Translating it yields CASSSGLAGGPAKNIQYF.

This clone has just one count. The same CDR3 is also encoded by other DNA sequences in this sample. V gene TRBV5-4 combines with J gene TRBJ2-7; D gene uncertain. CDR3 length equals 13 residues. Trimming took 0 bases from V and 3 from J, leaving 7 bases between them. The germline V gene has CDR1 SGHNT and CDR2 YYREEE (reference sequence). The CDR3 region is CASSLAPDYEQYF. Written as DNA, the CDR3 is TGTGCCAGCAGCTTGGCGCCAGACTACGAGCAGTACTTC.

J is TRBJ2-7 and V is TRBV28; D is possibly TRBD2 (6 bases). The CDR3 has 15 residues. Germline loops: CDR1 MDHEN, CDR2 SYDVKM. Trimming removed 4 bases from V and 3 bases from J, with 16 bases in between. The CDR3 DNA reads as TGTGCCAGCAGTTCACTCACTAGGACTATCTACGAGCAGTACTTC. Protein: CASSSLTRTIYEQYF.

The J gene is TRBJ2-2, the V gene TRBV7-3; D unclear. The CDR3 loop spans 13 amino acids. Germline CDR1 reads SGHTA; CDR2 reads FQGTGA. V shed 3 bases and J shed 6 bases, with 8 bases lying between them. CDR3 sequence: CASSLWESGELFF. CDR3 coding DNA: TGTGCCAGCAGCTTGTGGGAATCCGGGGAGCTGTTTTTT.

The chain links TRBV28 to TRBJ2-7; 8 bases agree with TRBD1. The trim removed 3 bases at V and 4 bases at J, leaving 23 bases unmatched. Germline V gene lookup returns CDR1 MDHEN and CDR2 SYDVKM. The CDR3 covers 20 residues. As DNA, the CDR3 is TGTGCCAGCAGTTTCCAGGGGGCCGGTCGTTTTAACTGGGTATCGTACGAGCAGTACTTC. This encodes CASSFQGAGRFNWVSYEQYF.

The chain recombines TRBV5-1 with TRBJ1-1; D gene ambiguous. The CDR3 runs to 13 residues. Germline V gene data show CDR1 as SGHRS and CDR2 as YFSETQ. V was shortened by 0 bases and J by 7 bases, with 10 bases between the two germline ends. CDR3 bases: TGCGCCAGCAGCTTGGTGGAGGGCGGTGAAGCTTTCTTT. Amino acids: CASSLVEGGEAFF.